This TCR beta chain was captured in a study of blood T cell repertoires in COVID-19 (dated by TCRdb to between 2020 and 2021). About the full investigation: Samples covering the acute and convalescent phases of COVID-19 were provided by collaborators in the United States, Italy and Spain. Subjects who had been exposed to COVID-19, were actively infected with it, or had recovered from it provided the deeply sampled blood TCRbeta repertoires that made up the dataset. A de-identified subject ID, COVID-19 status, age in years and sex were almost always included in the sample metadata. The samples were drawn from the first 160 participants of the ongoing ImmuneRACE study and from 1,254 subjects provided by 6 global collaborators. The material from the prospective study consisted of cDNA or gDNA derived from T cells, B-cell-depleted T cells, or PBMCs. A freely available public database, intended as a resource for researchers studying the immune response to SARS-CoV-2, is where the repertoires were released. Where available, HLA class I and class II types were taken from metadata supplied by the sample provider and were not determined by assay-based typing.

CDR1 and CDR2 are read off the germline V gene as MRHNA and SNTAGT. The CDR3 sequence holds 15 residues, the cysteine and phenylalanine included. The CDR3 DNA has 45 bases and is translated from base 1. Trimming takes 0 bases off V and 6 bases off J; junction bases not matched to a gene: 4. General conclusions and limits of the study: How much clinical and demographic metadata was included differed by source and by participant, and the metadata was provided uncurated.

Collaborating institutions collected whole blood in K2EDTA tubes following their own protocols. For TCRbeta analysis, collaborator samples were shipped as frozen whole blood, as isolated PBMCs, or as DNA extracted from either sample type. The immunoSEQ Assay, a bias-controlled multiplex PCR, was used to amplify TCRbeta CDR3 regions from genomic DNA. From the authors' description of their analysis: Nucleated cell counts per sample were estimated from amplification of reference gene primers within the assay. To quantify the absolute abundance of each unique TCRbeta CDR3 rearrangement, sequence reads were collapsed and filtered. For each sample, productive Simpson clonality was calculated by taking the square root of Simpson's diversity index across productive rearrangements. What TCRdb holds here is the immuneACCESS table cut down to in-frame rearrangements. Part of the clones is not present; checked against another copy, under half of the missing clones reflect an unresolved V gene, and the others are unexplained. That table supplies the V and J calls and clone size; D and trimming were determined from the DNA. For this sample the table gives some 89,000 clones, of which around 80% were detected only once. The ten largest clones add up to over 6.5% of the sample.

Comments on this clone: The clone's antigen remains unknown. No clone much larger than this one lies a single base away; base qualities are absent.

The origin of this receptor is a man aged 65-85 years with acute or convalescent COVID-19. The V and J segments used are TRBV6-4 and TRBJ2-1, with 8 bases matching TRBD1. The sequencing input was peripheral blood. This receptor has the CDR3 CASSDSQGGSNEQFF. The sequenced DNA: TGTGCCAGCAGTGACTCACAGGGGGGCAGCAATGAGCAGTTCTTC.